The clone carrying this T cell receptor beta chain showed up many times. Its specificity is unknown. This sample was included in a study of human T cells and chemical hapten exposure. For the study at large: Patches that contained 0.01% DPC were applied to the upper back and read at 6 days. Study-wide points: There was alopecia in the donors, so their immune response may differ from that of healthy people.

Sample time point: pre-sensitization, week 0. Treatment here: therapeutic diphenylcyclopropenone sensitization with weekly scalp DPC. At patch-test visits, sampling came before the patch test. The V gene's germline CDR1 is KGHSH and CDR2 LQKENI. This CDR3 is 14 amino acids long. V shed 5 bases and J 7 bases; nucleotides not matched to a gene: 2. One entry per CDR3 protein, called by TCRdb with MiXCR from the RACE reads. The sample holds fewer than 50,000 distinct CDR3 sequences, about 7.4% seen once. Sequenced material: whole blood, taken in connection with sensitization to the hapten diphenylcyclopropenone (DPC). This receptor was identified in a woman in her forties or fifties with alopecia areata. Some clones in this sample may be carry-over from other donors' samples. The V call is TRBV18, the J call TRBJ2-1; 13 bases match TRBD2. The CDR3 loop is CASSLTSGRNEQFF. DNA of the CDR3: TGTGCCAGCTCATTGACTAGCGGGAGGAATGAGCAGTTCTTC.